This T cell receptor beta chain was recovered during a study of blood T cell repertoires in COVID-19. Repertoires were generated with immunoSEQ multiplex PCR, while TCRdb's copy carries only in-frame clones and drops some. Of roughly 300,000 clones in the sample, over 70% are singletons; the top ten hold roughly 1.1%. Per the germline V gene, CDR1 is MNHNY and CDR2 is SVGAGI (reference sequence). The CDR3 totals 14 residues. With V trimmed by 5 bases and J by 4 bases, 5 bases remained unmatched. The clonotype was recovered from a woman aged 45 to 65 with acute or convalescent COVID-19. This rearrangement joins TRBV6-6 to TRBJ1-2, with TRBD1 matching over 9 bases. Material: peripheral blood. DNA for the CDR3: TGTGCCAGCAGTCAGGGACAGGGTGGCTATGGCTACACCTTC. This encodes CASSQGQGGYGYTF.